Presented here are 22 T cell receptor beta chains from one specimen sequenced in a study of CD8+ T cells in alopecia areata. Extracted RNA was reverse transcribed, and the resulting cDNA served as sequencing template. Profiled with immunoSEQ multiplex PCR; TCRdb holds only in-frame clones, not every one. The repertoire holds approximately 150,000 clones, with 65% to 75% as singletons. The sequenced sample was CD8+ T cells sorted from blood, obtained at week 0. The receptors derive from a human donor with alopecia areata.

The rearrangement uses TRBV6-5 and TRBJ2-7, with D possibly being TRBD2 (5 bases). This CDR3 comprises 12 residues. V lost 2 bases and J 6 bases, leaving 8 bases between the germline ends. Germline V CDR1 and CDR2: MNHEY, SVGAGI. As DNA, the CDR3 is TGTGCCAGCAGTTACGGTGGGAGCGAGCAGTACTTC. Its protein is CASSYGGSEQYF.

V and J are TRBV5-6 and TRBJ2-7; 7 nucleotides align to TRBD1. CDR1 is SGHDT, CDR2 YYEEEE, per germline. This CDR3 has 14 amino acids. V lost 4 bases, J lost 2 bases, and 6 bases stayed unmatched. The CDR3 bases are TGTGCCAGCAGCGCCGGGACAGAAACCTACGAGCAGTACTTC. Amino acids: CASSAGTETYEQYF.

This clone showed up just once. V and J are TRBV30 and TRBJ2-6, with D uncertain. Germline V CDR1 and CDR2: GTSNPN, SVGIG (reference sequence). This CDR3 has 14 residues. Trimming cost V 2 bases and J 4 bases, with 9 bases left between them. The CDR3 DNA reads as TGTGCCTGGAGTCATGGGCTGGGGGCCAACGTCCTGACTTTC. Its protein product is CAWSHGLGANVLTF.

This clone was found a few times. This chain joins TRBV14 and TRBJ2-7; no definite D call. The CDR3 is 15 residues long. CDR1 and CDR2 (germline): SGHDN, FVKESK. Trimming removed 4 bases at V and 2 bases at J, with 15 bases between. For the CDR3, the DNA is TGTGCCAGCAGCCCGACCCCGGTTTTCACCTACGAGCAGTACTTC. Translation: CASSPTPVFTYEQYF.

The rearrangement joins TRBV6-5 to TRBJ2-6; D unresolved. Trimming pared 2 bases from V and 0 bases from J, leaving 8 bases between. This CDR3 is 16 amino acids long. Germline CDR1 MNHEY, CDR2 SVGAGI. The chain's CDR3 is CASSYASFSGANVLTF. CDR3 coding DNA: TGTGCCAGCAGTTACGCCAGCTTCTCTGGGGCCAACGTCCTGACTTTC.

This clone was observed a few times. This specimen includes other DNA sequences encoding the same CDR3. V and J are TRBV5-1 and TRBJ1-2; D remains unclear. Deletions cut 4 bases from V and 3 bases from J, with 4 bases between. Per the germline V gene, CDR1 is SGHRS and CDR2 is YFSETQ. The CDR3 totals 11 residues. CDR3 in amino acids: CASSGDYGYTF. The CDR3 nucleotides read TGCGCCAGCAGCGGAGACTATGGCTACACCTTC.

The chain joins TRBV20-1 to TRBJ2-7; D is unclear. V shed 7 bases and J shed 1 base, with 8 bases lying between them. From germline, CDR1 is DFQATT and CDR2 SNEGSKA (reference sequence). This CDR3 contains 11 residues. DNA of the CDR3: TGCAGTGGTTTGCTGTCCTACGAGCAGTACTTC. Translation: CSGLLSYEQYF.

This sequence joins TRBV5-8 and TRBJ2-7; D possibly matches TRBD1 or TRBD2 (5 bases each). This CDR3 is built from 14 residues. Per germline, CDR1 SGHTS and CDR2 YDEGEE. With 2 bases removed from V and 2 bases from J, the gap between germline ends came to 11 bases. The CDR3 sequence: CASSLDRDAYEQYF. Written as DNA, the CDR3 is TGTGCCAGCAGCTTAGACCGGGACGCCTACGAGCAGTACTTC.

This clone has only one observation. V is TRBV29-1 and J is TRBJ2-1; possibly TRBD2 for D (5 bases). Trimming removed 0 bases at V and 14 bases at J, with 17 bases between. Germline V gene lookup returns CDR1 SQVTM and CDR2 ANQGSEA. This CDR3 is built from 13 residues. This CDR3 reads CSVEDRGVVEKFF. The CDR3 nucleotides are TGCAGCGTTGAAGATCGGGGAGTAGTGGAGAAGTTCTTC.

The V gene is TRBV27, the J gene TRBJ1-1, with D hard to call. Trimming pared 5 bases from V and 1 base from J, leaving 8 bases between. CDR3 length equals 13 residues. Germline assignment: CDR1 MNHEY and CDR2 SMNVEV (reference sequence). This CDR3 reads CASSRRENTEAFF. In DNA form, the CDR3 reads TGTGCCAGCAGTCGGAGGGAGAACACTGAAGCTTTCTTT.

This clone has a handful of counts. This chain joins TRBV29-1 and TRBJ2-3; the match to TRBD2 covers 8 bases. The germline V gene has CDR1 SQVTM and CDR2 ANQGSEA. V gave up 4 bases and J gave up 4 bases; unmatched junction bases: 7. CDR3 size: 14 residues. The CDR3 DNA follows: TGCAGCGTTGTAAAGCGGGGGCCCGCAGATACGCAGTATTTT. Its protein product is CSVVKRGPADTQYF.

The chain combines TRBV30 with TRBJ2-7, with 8 bases lining up with TRBD1. Germline loops: CDR1 GTSNPN, CDR2 SVGIG (reference sequence). The CDR3 sequence is 14 residues long. The ends lost 1 base at V and 8 bases at J; junction bases unmatched: 10. The CDR3 protein is CAWSDSGGRSKQYF. The CDR3 DNA reads as TGTGCCTGGAGTGATTCAGGGGGCCGTAGCAAGCAGTACTTC.

The chain recombines TRBV4-1 with TRBJ1-2; D is uncertain. This CDR3 is built from 13 residues. Deletions cut 4 bases from V and 4 bases from J, with 10 bases between. The germline CDR1 and CDR2 sequences are MGHRA and YSYEKL. Here the CDR3 reads CASSPQERYGYTF. DNA of the CDR3: TGCGCCAGCAGCCCCCAGGAGCGCTATGGCTACACCTTC.

The chain uses TRBV14 and TRBJ2-5; D remains unclear. The V end lost 0 bases, the J end lost 4 bases, and 6 bases lay between the germline ends. From germline, CDR1 is SGHDN and CDR2 FVKESK. The CDR3 consists of 13 residues. The DNA for the CDR3 is TGTGCCAGCAGCCAAGATGGCGGAGAGACCCAGTACTTC. Its translation: CASSQDGGETQYF.

V is TRBV30 and J is TRBJ2-5; 7 nucleotides align to TRBD2. The CDR3 consists of 13 residues. J gave up 7 bases and V 7 bases, and 12 bases lay outside the gene matches. Germline V gene data show CDR1 as GTSNPN and CDR2 as SVGIG (reference sequence). The CDR3 protein is CAFWGGLHRTQYF. For the CDR3, the DNA is TGTGCCTTCTGGGGGGGGTTGCATCGGACCCAGTACTTC.

This clone occurred a few times. The chain carries TRBV7-9 and TRBJ1-5; D remains unclear. Trimming left V 1 base short and J 4 bases short, with 8 bases between. This CDR3 region has 14 residues. From germline, CDR1 is SEHNR and CDR2 FQNEAQ (reference sequence). CDR3 bases: TGTGCCAGCAGCTTAGAGGGTCGAAATCAGCCCCAGCATTTT. It yields the protein CASSLEGRNQPQHF.

The gene calls are TRBV6-6 and TRBJ1-2; 7 positions agree with TRBD1. Losses at the gene ends were 2 bases for V and 4 bases for J; bases not matched to a gene: 4. Germline CDR1 and CDR2: MNHNY and SVGAGI (reference sequence). The CDR3 contains 14 residues. CDR3 sequence (DNA): TGTGCCAGCAGTTACGTACGACAGGGCTATGGCTACACCTTC. Its translation: CASSYVRQGYGYTF.

This chain's CDR3 is CASRDPGSGYTF. The CDR3 nucleotides are TGTGCCAGCAGGGACCCGGGTAGCGGCTACACCTTC. The V call is TRBV6-1, the J call TRBJ1-2; D not certain. CDR1 and CDR2 from the germline V gene are MNHNS and SASEGT. There are 12 residues in the CDR3. V lost 6 bases, J lost 8 bases, and 13 bases lay in between.

J is TRBJ2-5 and V is TRBV7-9; weak D call: TRBD1 (5 bases). Per germline, CDR1 SEHNR and CDR2 FQNEAQ (reference sequence). V gave up 2 bases and J gave up 4 bases, with 11 bases separating them. The CDR3 sequence is 14 residues long. The CDR3 is CASSLRKGIETQYF. The CDR3, as DNA: TGTGCCAGCAGCTTAAGGAAGGGGATAGAGACCCAGTACTTC.

The V call is TRBV25-1, the J call TRBJ2-7; 8 positions match TRBD2. CDR3 size: 10 residues. V was clipped by 10 bases and J by 6 bases; unmatched bases: 2. Per the germline V gene, CDR1 is MGHDK and CDR2 is SYGVNS. The DNA of the CDR3 is TGTGCCACGAGCGGGGGCGAGCAGTACTTC. As protein: CATSGGEQYF.

The gene calls are TRBV5-1 and TRBJ1-1; tentative D call: TRBD1 (5 bases). Looked up from germline, CDR1 is SGHRS and CDR2 is YFSETQ. The length of the CDR3 is 13 residues. V shed 3 bases and J shed 8 bases, with 14 bases lying between them. The CDR3 DNA follows: TGCGCCAGCAGCTCGGGGGACGGACCCGAAGCTTTCTTT. This sequence encodes CASSSGDGPEAFF. The variable domain in full, completed from reference TRBV5-1 and TRBJ1-1, reads KAGVTQTPRYLIKTRGQQVTLSCSPISGHRSVSWYQQTPGQGLQFLFEYFSETQRNKGNFPGRFSGRQFSNSRSEMNVSTLELGDSALYLCASSSGDGPEAFFGQGTRLTVV.

The genes are TRBV10-3 and TRBJ2-7; TRBD1 agrees at 11 bases. Germline trimming cut 6 bases from V and 6 bases from J; bases unmatched to any gene: 7. The CDR3 runs to 14 residues. Germline CDR1 ENHRY, CDR2 SYGVKD. The CDR3 loop is CAISPGQGVVEQYF. The CDR3 DNA reads as TGTGCCATCAGCCCGGGACAGGGGGTCGTCGAGCAGTACTTC.